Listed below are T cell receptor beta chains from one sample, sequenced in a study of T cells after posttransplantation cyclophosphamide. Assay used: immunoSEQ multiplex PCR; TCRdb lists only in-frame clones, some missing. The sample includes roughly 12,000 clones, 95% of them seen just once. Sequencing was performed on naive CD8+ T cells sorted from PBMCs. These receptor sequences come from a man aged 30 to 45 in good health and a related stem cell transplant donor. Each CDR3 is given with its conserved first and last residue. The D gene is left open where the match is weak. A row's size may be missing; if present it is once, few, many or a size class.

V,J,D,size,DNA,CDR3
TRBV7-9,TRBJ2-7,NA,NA,TGTGCCAGCAGCTTAGGGGGGAGGGAGCAGTACTTC,CASSLGGREQYF
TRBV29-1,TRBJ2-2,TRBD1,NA,TGCAGCGCAATTAGACAGGGTAGGACCGGGGAGCTGTTTTTT,CSAIRQGRTGELFF
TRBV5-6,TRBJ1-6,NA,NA,TGTGCCAGCAGCCCGACGGGATCCCATAATTCACCCCTCCACTTT,CASSPTGSHNSPLHF
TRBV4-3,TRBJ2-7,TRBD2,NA,TGCGCCAGCAGCCAAGATAGGGGTAGCGGGGGGACCTACGAGCAGTACTTC,CASSQDRGSGGTYEQYF
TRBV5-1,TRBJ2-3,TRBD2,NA,TGCGCCAGCAGCCCCGAGGAAACTAGCGGGGGGGAATTCGATACGCAGTATTTT,CASSPEETSGGEFDTQYF
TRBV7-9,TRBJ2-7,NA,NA,TGTGCCAGCAGCCTATCGGAGAACTCCTACGAGCAGTACTTC,CASSLSENSYEQYF
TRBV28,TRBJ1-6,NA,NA,TGTGCCAGCAGCAGGAGGGGGGGTGCGTCCTATAATTCACCCCTCCACTTT,CASSRRGGASYNSPLHF
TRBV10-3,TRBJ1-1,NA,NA,TGTGCCATCAGTGAGTCCCGACAGTTAAACACTGAAGCTTTCTTT,CAISESRQLNTEAFF
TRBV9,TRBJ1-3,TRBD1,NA,TGTGCCAGCAGCCGGGGGACAGGCTCTGGAAACACCATATATTTT,CASSRGTGSGNTIYF
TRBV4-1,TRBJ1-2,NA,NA,TGCGCCAGCAGCCAAGATGGAGTCTATGGCTACACCTTC,CASSQDGVYGYTF
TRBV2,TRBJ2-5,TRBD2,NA,TGTGCCAGCACCTTGAACGGGGGGGGGCTTGAGACCCAGTACTTC,CASTLNGGGLETQYF
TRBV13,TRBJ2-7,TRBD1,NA,TGTGCCAGCAGCGGGGATAGGGACAGTCATCGCGAGCAGTACTTC,CASSGDRDSHREQYF
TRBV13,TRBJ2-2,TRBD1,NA,TGTGCCAGCAGCTGGGGGCAGGGGGCGCACAGGGAGCTGTTTTTT,CASSWGQGAHRELFF
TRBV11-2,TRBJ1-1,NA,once,TGTGCCAGCAGCCTAAGCTACTCCCCAAACACTGAAGCTTTCTTT,CASSLSYSPNTEAFF
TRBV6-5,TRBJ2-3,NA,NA,TGTGCCAGCAGCCCTGAGGGAAATACGCAGTATTTT,CASSPEGNTQYF
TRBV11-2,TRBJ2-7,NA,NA,TGTGCCAGCAGCCAGACAGGTTACGAGCAGTACTTC,CASSQTGYEQYF
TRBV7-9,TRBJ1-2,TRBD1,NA,TGTGCCAGCTACGATATAACCGGGACAGGGGGCATTATCTATGGCTACACCTTC,CASYDITGTGGIIYGYTF
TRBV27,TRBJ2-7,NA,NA,TGTGCCAGCAGTGAGGGTTACGAGCAGTACTTC,CASSEGYEQYF
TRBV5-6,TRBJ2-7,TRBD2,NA,TGTGCCAGCAGCCAGCTGGGGGGGGGAGACGAGCAGTACTTC,CASSQLGGGDEQYF
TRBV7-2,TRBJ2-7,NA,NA,TGTGCCAGCAGCTTACAGGGTTACGAGCAGTACTTC,CASSLQGYEQYF
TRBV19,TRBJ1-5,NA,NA,TGTGCCAGTAGTATAATGGAGGGCGATCAGCCCCAGCATTTT,CASSIMEGDQPQHF
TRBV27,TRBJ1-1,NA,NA,TGTGCCAGCAGTTTATACAGACAAAACACTGAAGCTTTCTTT,CASSLYRQNTEAFF
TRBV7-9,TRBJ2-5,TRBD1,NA,TGTGCCAGCAGCGCCTCAGACAGGGGGCGAGAGACCCAGTACTTC,CASSASDRGRETQYF
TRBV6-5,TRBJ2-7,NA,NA,TGTGCCAGCAGTCCCTTCGACGGACAATACTACGAGCAGTACTTC,CASSPFDGQYYEQYF
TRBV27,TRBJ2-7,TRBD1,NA,TGTGCCAGCAGTTTAGGGACAGGCTACGAGCAGTACTTC,CASSLGTGYEQYF
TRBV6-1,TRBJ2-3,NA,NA,TGTGCCAGCAGTGGACTGACGGGCGTTACTAGCCCAGATACGCAGTATTTT,CASSGLTGVTSPDTQYF
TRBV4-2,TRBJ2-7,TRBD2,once,TGTGCCAGCAGCCAAGGAAGCGGGGGGAATTCCTACGAGCAGTACTTC,CASSQGSGGNSYEQYF
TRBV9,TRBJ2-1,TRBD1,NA,TGTGCCAGCAGCGAGTCGGACAGGGAGCAGTTCTTC,CASSESDREQFF
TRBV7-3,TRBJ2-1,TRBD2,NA,TGTGCCAGCAGCCCCGGGGGCGGGGGGGCGGGAATTGATGAGCAGTTCTTC,CASSPGGGGAGIDEQFF
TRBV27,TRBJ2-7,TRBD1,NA,TGTGCCAGCCGCGCCGGGACAGGGGGTTACGAGCAGTACTTC,CASRAGTGGYEQYF
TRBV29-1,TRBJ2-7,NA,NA,TGCAGCGTTGAGCCCGCGGGCGGAGGGCATACCTACGAGCAGTACTTC,CSVEPAGGGHTYEQYF
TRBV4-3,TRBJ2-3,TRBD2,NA,TGCGCCAGCAGCCAAGATCGAGCGGGGGGACCCACAGATACGCAGTATTTT,CASSQDRAGGPTDTQYF
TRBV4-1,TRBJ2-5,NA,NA,TGCGCCAGCAGCCAAGATCATGAGGAGACCCAGTACTTC,CASSQDHEETQYF
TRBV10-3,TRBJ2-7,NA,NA,TGTGCCATCAGTGAGTCTCTCTGGCAGTACTTC,CAISESLWQYF
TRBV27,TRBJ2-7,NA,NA,TGTGCCAGCAGTTTTGGGGACACCTACGAGCAGTACTTC,CASSFGDTYEQYF
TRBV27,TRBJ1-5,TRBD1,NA,TGTGCCAGCAGTTCCCGGACAGGGACCAATCAGCCCCAGCATTTT,CASSSRTGTNQPQHF
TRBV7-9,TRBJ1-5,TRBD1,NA,TGTGCCAGCAGCTTCGGACAGGGGTCCAGCAATCAGCCCCAGCATTTT,CASSFGQGSSNQPQHF
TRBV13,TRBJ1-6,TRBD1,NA,TGTGCCAGCAGCTCCGCCGGCCTCGGACAGGGGGTGTCACCCCTCCACTTT,CASSSAGLGQGVSPLHF
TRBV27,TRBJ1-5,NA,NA,TGTGCCAGCAGATCGACAGGACGCAATCAGCCCCAGCATTTT,CASRSTGRNQPQHF
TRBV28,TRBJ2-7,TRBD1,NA,TGTGCCAGCAGTTTCCTGTATACGGACAGGGGAGGCGACGAGCAGTACTTC,CASSFLYTDRGGDEQYF
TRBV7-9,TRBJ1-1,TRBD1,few,TGTGCCAGCAGCTCCCCATTTGACAGGGGAGGCACTGAAGCTTTCTTT,CASSSPFDRGGTEAFF